The present T cell receptor (beta chain) was sequenced within a study of shared clonotypes between healthy human individuals. Clones were read by immunoSEQ multiplex PCR, and TCRdb kept only the in-frame ones, dropping some. The sample holds about 530,000 clones; roughly 79% are singletons and the top ten take roughly an eighth. This CDR3 has 14 residues. Trimming removed 0 bases from V and 11 bases from J, with 15 bases in between. CDR1 SGHNT and CDR2 YYREEE come from the germline V gene (reference sequence). Study-wide points: The donor pool, a small one, limited the genetic and exposure-history diversity represented.

On this clone itself: Its antigen is still unknown.

Extraction of genomic DNA in unsorted samples used roughly 100 million PBMCs. Sequencing was performed on PBMCs. This chain connects TRBV5-4 to TRBJ2-1, with a possible D match to TRBD2 (6 bases). This receptor was taken from a woman aged 40 to 50 in good health. Some clones in this sample may be carry-over from other donors' samples. CDR3 sequence: CASSLVGGPPKQFF. CDR3 DNA sequence: TGTGCCAGCAGCTTGGTGGGGGGACCCCCCAAGCAGTTCTTC.